These 28 T cell receptor beta chains share one sample of origin, sequenced in a study of T cells in Graves' hyperthyroidism and ophthalmopathy (dated by TCRdb to between 2018 and 2021). Library method: multiplex PCR. This sample was sequenced with an Illumina HiSeq 2000. The TCR beta CDR3 regions were amplified from RNA transcripts. The first round of RT-PCR for the TCR CDR3 was performed with the HTBI primer set and the Qiagen OneStep RT-PCR kit. TCRdb applied fastp at Q25 and MiXCR to the public reads, then kept only in-frame beta chains. Entries that share a CDR3 protein sequence are merged under the most common genes and DNA. The sample has some 270,000 distinct CDR3 sequences on record, around 26% of them singletons. 30% to 40% of the sample lies in the top ten. The sequencing sample was made of blood. Receptors were obtained from a woman in her thirties or forties with Graves' ophthalmopathy.

This clonotype came up many times. Written as DNA, the CDR3 is TGTGCCACCAGTCAGGGGGGCTATGGCTACACCTTC. It codes for CATSQGGYGYTF. V is TRBV24-1 and J is TRBJ1-2, with 7 bases matching TRBD1. Germline assignment: CDR1 KGHDR and CDR2 SFDVKD. The CDR3 length is 12 residues. J lost 4 bases, V lost 6 bases, and 1 base had no gene match.

This clonotype was seen a single time. The rearrangement uses TRBV6-2 or TRBV6-3 and TRBJ1-2, with a possible D match to TRBD1 (6 bases). The CDR3 has 16 residues. Trimming stripped 4 bases from V and 2 bases from J, with 17 bases between. Per the germline V gene, CDR1 is MNHEY and CDR2 is SVGEGT. Here the CDR3 reads CASSFRNRATNYGYTF. In DNA form, the CDR3 reads TGTGCCAGCAGTTTCCGTAACAGGGCAACGAACTATGGCTACACCTTC.

This clonotype has a count of ten or more. The V call is TRBV12-3 or TRBV12-4, the J call TRBJ2-5; 14 positions agree with TRBD2. The CDR3 spans 15 residues. V lost 6 bases and J lost 5; bases outside the gene matches: 5. CDR3 in amino acids: CASRRGLAGVETQYF. The DNA of the CDR3 is TGTGCCAGCAGGAGGGGACTAGCGGGAGTCGAGACCCAGTACTTC.

Many counts were recorded for this clonotype. This chain links TRBV28 with TRBJ2-2; no definite D call. The CDR3 runs to 16 residues. Trimming shortened V by 4 bases and J by 3 bases, and 15 bases separated the two germline ends. Looked up from germline, CDR1 is MDHEN and CDR2 is SYDVKM. CDR3: CASSWALPKDTGELFF. As DNA, the CDR3 is TGTGCCAGCAGTTGGGCTTTACCCAAGGACACCGGGGAGCTGTTTTTT.

This clonotype has a count of ten or more. The chain recombines TRBV4-1 with TRBJ2-2, with TRBD2 matching 14 bases. The CDR3 runs to 18 residues. Germline values: CDR1 MGHRA, CDR2 YSYEKL. V dropped 0 bases and J dropped 9; count of bases not matched to a gene: 9. The CDR3 region is CASSQERKGLAGEWELFF. CDR3 nucleotide sequence: TGCGCCAGCAGCCAAGAGAGGAAGGGACTAGCGGGAGAATGGGAGCTGTTTTTT.

This clonotype was counted ten times or more. The chain carries TRBV2 and TRBJ2-2; the D is unclear. This CDR3 is built from 15 residues. The ends were cut back, 4 bases at V and 6 bases at J, with 15 bases in the middle. Germline values: CDR1 SNHLY, CDR2 FYNNEI. CDR3 coding DNA: TGTGCCAGCAGTGTCGAGAGCCAGTGGTCCGGGGAGCTGTTTTTT. Translating it yields CASSVESQWSGELFF.

This rearrangement joins TRBV6-1 to TRBJ1-2, with 9 bases fitting TRBD1. Germline CDR1 and CDR2: MNHNS and SASEGT. CDR3 length: 14 residues. Losses at the gene ends were 5 bases for V and 1 base for J; bases not matched to a gene: 2. The CDR3 loop is CASSRDRDNYGYTF. The CDR3 DNA is TGTGCCAGCAGTAGGGACAGGGATAACTATGGCTACACCTTC.

This clonotype was seen many times. The rearrangement links TRBV5-1 to TRBJ2-2; 9 nucleotides line up with TRBD1. The trim removed 0 bases at V and 3 bases at J, leaving 0 bases unmatched. The CDR3 spans 15 residues. CDR1 is SGHRS, CDR2 YFSETQ, per germline. CDR3 bases: TGCGCCAGCAGCTTGGGGGACAGGGACACCGGGGAGCTGTTTTTT. Translating it yields CASSLGDRDTGELFF.

V usage is TRBV6-2 or TRBV6-3 and J usage is TRBJ1-5; D might be TRBD1 (6 bases). The V and J ends lost 5 bases and 4 bases respectively, with 15 bases between them. CDR3 size: 15 residues. Germline CDR1 is MNHEY and CDR2 is SVGEGT. The CDR3 DNA is TGTGCCAGCAGTCGGACAGTCCCAGGGAATCAGCCCCAGCATTTT. It specifies CASSRTVPGNQPQHF.

This clonotype was seen many times. The J gene is TRBJ2-7, the V gene TRBV5-1; 10 bases agree with TRBD2. Germline loops: CDR1 SGHRS, CDR2 YFSETQ. The junction had 8 bases not matched to a gene; V was cut back by 0 bases and J by 2 bases. The CDR3 totals 17 residues. CDR3: CASSLESSGRWTYEQYF. The CDR3, as DNA: TGCGCCAGCAGCTTGGAGTCTAGCGGGAGATGGACCTACGAGCAGTACTTC.

The J gene is TRBJ1-2, the V gene TRBV20-1; D unresolved. Trimming shortened V by 7 bases and J by 7 bases, and 13 bases separated the two germline ends. The CDR3 runs to 11 residues. CDR1 and CDR2 (germline): DFQATT, SNEGSKA (reference sequence). CDR3 in amino acids: CSVGVKGGYTF. CDR3 nucleotide sequence: TGCAGTGTGGGCGTTAAGGGTGGCTACACCTTC.

The chain employs TRBV27 and TRBJ2-7; TRBD1 agrees at 7 bases. V lost 5 bases and J lost 2; bases outside the gene matches: 9. Germline CDR1 and CDR2: MNHEY and SMNVEV (reference sequence). The CDR3 consists of 15 residues. CDR3 protein: CASSRGPGQPYEQYF. The CDR3 DNA reads TGTGCCAGCAGTCGAGGCCCGGGACAGCCCTACGAGCAGTACTTC.

V gene TRBV3-1 combines with J gene TRBJ2-7, with TRBD2 identical over 7 bases. Germline CDR1 reads LGHDT; CDR2 reads YNNKEL (reference sequence). CDR3 length: 14 amino acids. Losses at the gene ends were 4 bases for V and 2 bases for J; bases not matched to a gene: 5. This CDR3 reads CASSLGLGTYEQYV. CDR3 bases: TGTGCCAGCAGCCTCGGACTAGGAACCTACGAGCAGTACGTC.

This clonotype was counted at least ten times. This chain joins TRBV28 and TRBJ1-3, with TRBD1 identical over 7 bases. V trimming: 8 bases; J trimming: 0 bases; junction bases outside the gene matches: 7. Germline loops: CDR1 MDHEN, CDR2 SYDVKM. This CDR3 contains 15 residues. The CDR3 sequence: CASGTAPLSGNTIYF. CDR3 coding DNA: TGTGCCAGCGGGACAGCTCCGCTCTCTGGAAACACCATATATTTT.

This clonotype was observed many times. The chain links TRBV5-1 to TRBJ2-5, with a tentative D call TRBD2 (6 bases). The length of the CDR3 is 14 residues. Per germline, CDR1 SGHRS and CDR2 YFSETQ. The V gene lost 2 bases and the J gene lost 5 bases, with 13 bases spanning the gap. CDR3 in amino acids: CASSLRSGSETQYF. The CDR3 DNA is TGCGCCAGCAGCTTACGGAGCGGGTCGGAGACCCAGTACTTC. Drawing the rest from reference TRBV5-1 and TRBJ2-5, the complete variable domain is KAGVTQTPRYLIKTRGQQVTLSCSPISGHRSVSWYQQTPGQGLQFLFEYFSETQRNKGNFPGRFSGRQFSNSRSEMNVSTLELGDSALYLCASSLRSGSETQYFGPGTRLLVL.

This clonotype was recorded many times. The chain has TRBV10-3 and TRBJ2-7; the D is unclear. The CDR3 is made up of 11 amino acids. The V gene's germline CDR1 is ENHRY and CDR2 SYGVKD. Between the trimmed V and J ends, which lost 6 bases and 2 bases, there was a span of 5 bases. The CDR3: CAISQAYEQYF. Written as DNA, the CDR3 is TGTGCCATCAGCCAAGCCTACGAGCAGTACTTC.

This clonotype has at least ten counts. The V call is TRBV5-1, the J call TRBJ2-4; D remains unclear. Trimming shortened V by 5 bases and J by 5 bases, and 11 bases separated the two germline ends. CDR3 length: 13 residues. Germline CDR1 SGHRS, CDR2 YFSETQ. In DNA form, the CDR3 reads TGCGCCAGCAGTCAAACATCGGAAAACATTCAGTACTTC. Its protein product is CASSQTSENIQYF.

In its sample, this clonotype was seen many times. J is TRBJ1-5 and V is TRBV6-5; TRBD1 aligns across 9 bases. This CDR3 is built from 16 residues. The germline V gene has CDR1 MNHEY and CDR2 SVGAGI. J was trimmed by 2 bases and V by 4 bases; bases with no gene match: 6. The chain's CDR3 is CASSSSWTGGNQPQHF. CDR3 in DNA: TGTGCCAGCAGTTCCTCATGGACAGGGGGCAATCAGCCCCAGCATTTT.

This clonotype was counted many times. One junction end disagrees with the germline gene, perhaps due to a read error. The rearrangement uses TRBV28 and TRBJ2-7; the match to TRBD2 covers 9 bases. Germline V CDR1 and CDR2: MDHEN, SYDVKM. CDR3 length: 15 residues. For the CDR3, the DNA is TGTGCCAGCAGCCCCAGGACTAGCGCTCGCTACCAGCAGTACTTC. Translation gives CASSPRTSARYQQYF.

This chain links TRBV11-1 with TRBJ1-1, with 8 bases lining up with TRBD1. This CDR3 has 16 residues. CDR1 is SGHAT and CDR2 is FQDESV in the germline V gene (reference sequence). V shed 5 bases and J 0 bases; nucleotides not matched to a gene: 8. Written as DNA, the CDR3 is TGTGCCAGCAGCGGGCGACAGGGGACCATGAACACTGAAGCTTTCTTT. Its translation: CASSGRQGTMNTEAFF.

The gene calls are TRBV20-1 and TRBJ2-7, with 7 bases matching TRBD2. The CDR3 loop spans 12 amino acids. CDR1 and CDR2 (germline): DFQATT, SNEGSKA (reference sequence). Trimming took 5 bases from V and 4 from J; bases not matched to a gene: 5. This CDR3 is CSAVLAKYEQYF. The CDR3 DNA is TGCAGTGCTGTACTAGCGAAATACGAGCAGTACTTC.

This clonotype was detected ten times or more. V and J are TRBV20-1 and TRBJ1-4; D call uncertain. V was cut by 6 bases and J by 4 bases, with 6 bases left in between. The germline CDR1 and CDR2 sequences are DFQATT and SNEGSKA (reference sequence). CDR3 length: 11 amino acids. The DNA for the CDR3 is TGCAGTGCGGACCGTAATGAAAAACTGTTTTTT. The encoded protein is CSADRNEKLFF.

This clonotype was seen ten or more times. V usage is TRBV27 and J usage is TRBJ1-2, with D maybe TRBD1 (5 bases). V gave up 5 bases and J gave up 4 bases, with 14 bases separating them. The CDR3 is 14 residues long. Germline V gene sequence: CDR1 MNHEY, CDR2 SMNVEV (reference sequence). The CDR3 loop reads CASSPPGGFYGYTF. Written as DNA, the CDR3 is TGTGCCAGCAGTCCCCCGGGGGGTTTCTATGGCTACACCTTC.

This clonotype was detected many times. This chain joins TRBV5-1 and TRBJ2-2; D is unclear. Between the trimmed V and J ends, which lost 2 bases and 0 bases, there was a span of 11 bases. The CDR3 covers 16 residues. The germline CDR1 and CDR2 sequences are SGHRS and YFSETQ. The CDR3, as DNA: TGCGCCAGCAGCTTTTCAGGCCCACCGAACACCGGGGAGCTGTTTTTT. It specifies CASSFSGPPNTGELFF.

Many counts were recorded for this clonotype. This chain joins TRBV28 and TRBJ1-5; 10 bases line up with TRBD1. V lost 6 bases and J lost 0; bases outside the gene matches: 11. The CDR3 runs 18 residues. Germline CDR1 and CDR2: MDHEN and SYDVKM. The CDR3 loop is CASSPPGQGTYSNQPQHF. The DNA of the CDR3 is TGTGCCAGCAGCCCCCCGGGACAGGGGACTTATAGCAATCAGCCCCAGCATTTT.

Points on this clonotype: A much bigger clone sits one base away, suggesting this may be a read error. J is TRBJ2-6 and V is TRBV27; TRBD2 might be the D (5 bases). The CDR3 totals 15 residues. Germline loops: CDR1 MNHEY, CDR2 SMNVEV (reference sequence). DNA for the CDR3: TGTGTCAGCAGCAAAAGCGGTTCTGGGGCCAACGTCCTGACTTTC. Protein sequence: CVSSKSGSGANVLTF.

This clonotype came up many times. This sequence joins TRBV14 and TRBJ2-5; tentatively, D is TRBD2 (6 bases). Per the germline V gene, CDR1 is SGHDN and CDR2 is FVKESK. The V end lost 5 bases, the J end lost 4 bases, and 11 bases lay between the germline ends. The CDR3 runs 13 residues. In nucleotides, the CDR3 is TGTGCCAGCAGCTCCTACGGGGGAGAGACCCAGTACTTC. Protein sequence: CASSSYGGETQYF.

This clonotype was detected ten times or more. A much larger clone lies a single base off, so this may be a read error. This chain uses TRBV6-1 with TRBJ1-1; D is unclear. Per the germline V gene, CDR1 is MNHNS and CDR2 is SASEGT. V dropped 1 base and J dropped 5 bases, with 11 bases sitting between them. The CDR3 extends over 14 amino acids. DNA of the CDR3: TGTGCCAGCAGTGAAGTGGGTGCCGTGACTGAAGCTTTCTTT. It yields the protein CASSEVGAVTEAFF.